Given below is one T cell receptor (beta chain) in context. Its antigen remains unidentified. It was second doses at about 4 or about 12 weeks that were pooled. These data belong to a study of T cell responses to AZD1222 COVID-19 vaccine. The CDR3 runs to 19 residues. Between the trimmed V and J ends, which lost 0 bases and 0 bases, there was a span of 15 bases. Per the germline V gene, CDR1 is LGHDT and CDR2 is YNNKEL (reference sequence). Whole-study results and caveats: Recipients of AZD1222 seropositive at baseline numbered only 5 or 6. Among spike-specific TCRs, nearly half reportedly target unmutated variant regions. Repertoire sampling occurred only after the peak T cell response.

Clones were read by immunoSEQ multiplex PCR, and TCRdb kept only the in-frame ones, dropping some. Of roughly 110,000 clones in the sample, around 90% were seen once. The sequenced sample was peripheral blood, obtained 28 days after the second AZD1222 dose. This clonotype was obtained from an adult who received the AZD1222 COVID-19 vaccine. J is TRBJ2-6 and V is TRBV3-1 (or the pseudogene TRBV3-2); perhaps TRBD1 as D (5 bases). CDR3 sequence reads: CASSQDTETAFSGANVLTF. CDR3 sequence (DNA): TGTGCCAGCAGCCAAGATACGGAGACAGCATTCTCTGGGGCCAACGTCCTGACTTTC.